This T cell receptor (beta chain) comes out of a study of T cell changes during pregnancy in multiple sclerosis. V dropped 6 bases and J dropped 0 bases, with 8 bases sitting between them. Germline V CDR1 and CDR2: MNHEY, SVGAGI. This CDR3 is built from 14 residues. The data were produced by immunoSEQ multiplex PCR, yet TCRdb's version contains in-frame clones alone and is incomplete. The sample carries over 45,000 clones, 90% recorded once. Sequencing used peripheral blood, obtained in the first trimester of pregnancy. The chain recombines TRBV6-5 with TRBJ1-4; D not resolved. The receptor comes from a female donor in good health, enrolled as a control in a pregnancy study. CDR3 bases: TGTGCCAGCAGCCGCGGAGCAACTAATGAAAAACTGTTTTTT. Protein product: CASSRGATNEKLFF.